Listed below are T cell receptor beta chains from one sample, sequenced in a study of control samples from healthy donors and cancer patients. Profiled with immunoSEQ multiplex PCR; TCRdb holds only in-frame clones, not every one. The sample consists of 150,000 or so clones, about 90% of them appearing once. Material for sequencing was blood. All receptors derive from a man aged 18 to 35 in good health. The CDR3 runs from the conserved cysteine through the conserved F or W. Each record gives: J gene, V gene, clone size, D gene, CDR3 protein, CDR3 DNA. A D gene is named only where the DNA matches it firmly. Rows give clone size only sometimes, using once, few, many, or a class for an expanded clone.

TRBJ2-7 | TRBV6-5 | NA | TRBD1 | CATYQGQGPYEQYF | TGTGCCACTTATCAGGGACAGGGTCCCTACGAGCAGTACTTC
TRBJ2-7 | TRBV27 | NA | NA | CASSPFGYEQYF | TGTGCCAGCAGCCCGTTCGGGTACGAGCAGTACTTC
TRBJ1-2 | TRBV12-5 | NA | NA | CASGSDRNYGYTF | TGTGCTAGTGGTTCAGACAGAAACTATGGCTACACCTTC
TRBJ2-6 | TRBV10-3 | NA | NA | CAISESPTGTGANVLTF | TGTGCCATCAGTGAGTCGCCAACAGGGACTGGGGCCAACGTCCTGACTTTC
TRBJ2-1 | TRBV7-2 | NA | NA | CASSLGYIKNYNEQFF | TGTGCCAGCAGCTTGGGATATATTAAAAACTACAATGAGCAGTTCTTC
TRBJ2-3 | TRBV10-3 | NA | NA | CAISGEEFYDTQYF | TGTGCCATCAGCGGGGAGGAGTTTTATGATACGCAGTATTTT
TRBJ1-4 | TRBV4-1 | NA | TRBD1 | CASRQPGQGAGGGGKLFF | TGCGCCAGCAGACAACCCGGGCAAGGGGCAGGGGGAGGCGGAAAACTGTTTTTT
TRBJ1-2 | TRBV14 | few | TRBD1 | CASSLTGIGYTF | TGTGCCAGCAGCCTGACAGGGATCGGCTACACCTTC
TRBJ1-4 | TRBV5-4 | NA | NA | CASSLGGDRINEKLFF | TGTGCCAGCAGCTTGGGTGGGGACCGAATTAATGAAAAACTGTTTTTT
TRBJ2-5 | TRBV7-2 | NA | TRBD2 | CASSYGTSGGAGQTQYF | TGTGCCAGCAGCTACGGGACTAGCGGGGGGGCCGGTCAGACCCAGTACTTC
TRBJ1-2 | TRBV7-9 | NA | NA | CASSSERIYGYTF | TGTGCCAGCAGCTCCGAACGAATCTATGGCTACACCTTC
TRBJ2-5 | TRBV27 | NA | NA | CASSWGIQETQYF | TGTGCCAGCAGTTGGGGGATCCAAGAGACCCAGTACTTC
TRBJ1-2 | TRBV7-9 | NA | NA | CASSLDSLLNGYTF | TGTGCCAGCAGCTTAGACTCGCTTTTGAATGGCTACACCTTC
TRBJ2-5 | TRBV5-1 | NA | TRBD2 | CASSASGGVETQYF | TGCGCCAGCAGCGCCTCGGGGGGGGTAGAGACCCAGTACTTC
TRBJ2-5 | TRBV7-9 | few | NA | CASSLGGGPETQYF | TGTGCCAGCAGCTTAGGTGGGGGGCCCGAGACCCAGTACTTC
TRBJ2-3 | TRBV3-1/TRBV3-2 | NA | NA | CASRGDTDTQYF | TGTGCCAGCAGGGGAGACACAGATACGCAGTATTTT
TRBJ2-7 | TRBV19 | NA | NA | CASSIASGRSYEQYF | TGTGCCAGTAGTATAGCCTCAGGGAGGTCCTACGAGCAGTACTTC
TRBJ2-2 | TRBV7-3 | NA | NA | CASSPLGGPGELFF | TGTGCCAGCAGCCCACTTGGTGGCCCCGGGGAGCTGTTTTTT
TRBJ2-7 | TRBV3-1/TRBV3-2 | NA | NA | CASARQSYEQYF | TGTGCCAGCGCGCGGCAATCCTACGAGCAGTACTTC
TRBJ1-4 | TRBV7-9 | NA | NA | CASKVEESEKLFF | TGTGCCAGCAAGGTTGAGGAAAGTGAAAAACTGTTTTTT
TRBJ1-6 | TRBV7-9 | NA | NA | CASSLVLEGSPLHF | TGTGCCAGCAGCTTAGTTCTCGAGGGGTCACCCCTCCACTTT
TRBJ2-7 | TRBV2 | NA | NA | CASRTGEQYF | TGTGCCAGCAGGACTGGGGAGCAGTACTTC
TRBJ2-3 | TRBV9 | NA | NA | CASSRGGANTQYF | TGTGCCAGCAGCCGCGGAGGGGCAAATACGCAGTATTTT
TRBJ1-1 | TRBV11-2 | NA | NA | CASSLVSTEAFF | TGTGCCAGCAGCTTAGTGTCTACTGAAGCTTTCTTT
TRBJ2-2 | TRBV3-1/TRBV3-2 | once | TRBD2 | CASNPSGGGTGELFF | TGTGCCAGCAACCCATCCGGGGGGGGCACCGGGGAGCTGTTTTTT
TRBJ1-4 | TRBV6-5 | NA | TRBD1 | CASSPQGANGEKLFF | TGTGCCAGCAGTCCTCAGGGGGCGAATGGTGAAAAACTGTTTTTT
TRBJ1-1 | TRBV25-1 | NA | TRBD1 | CATQTGRGTEAFF | TGTGCCACCCAGACAGGGAGAGGCACTGAAGCTTTCTTT
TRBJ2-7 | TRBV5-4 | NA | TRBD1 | CASSAGQGLYEQYF | TGTGCCAGCAGCGCGGGACAGGGCCTCTACGAGCAGTACTTC
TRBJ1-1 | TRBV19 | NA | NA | CASSIRAEAFF | TGTGCCAGTAGTATTAGGGCTGAAGCTTTCTTT
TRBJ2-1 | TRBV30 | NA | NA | CAWSPTHPNEQFF | TGTGCCTGGAGTCCAACTCACCCCAATGAGCAGTTCTTC
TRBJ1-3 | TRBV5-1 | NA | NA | CASSSHREDTIYF | TGCGCCAGCAGCTCACACAGGGAAGACACCATATATTTT
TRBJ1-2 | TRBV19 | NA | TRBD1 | CASSTGGANYGYTF | TGTGCCAGCTCGACAGGGGGCGCGAACTATGGCTACACCTTC
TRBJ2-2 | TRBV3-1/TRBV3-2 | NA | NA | CASSHWLAGRTGELFF | TGTGCCAGCAGCCATTGGCTCGCAGGCCGTACCGGGGAGCTGTTTTTT
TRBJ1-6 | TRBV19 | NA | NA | CASSLRMAARTNSPLHF | TGTGCCAGTAGTCTCAGGATGGCCGCCCGAACAAATTCACCCCTCCACTTT
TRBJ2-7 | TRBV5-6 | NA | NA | CASSLVGGSEQYF | TGTGCCAGCAGCTTGGTTGGCGGCTCCGAGCAGTACTTC
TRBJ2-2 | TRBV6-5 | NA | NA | CASSSRGTGELFF | TGTGCCAGCAGTTCTCGGGGTACCGGGGAGCTGTTTTTT